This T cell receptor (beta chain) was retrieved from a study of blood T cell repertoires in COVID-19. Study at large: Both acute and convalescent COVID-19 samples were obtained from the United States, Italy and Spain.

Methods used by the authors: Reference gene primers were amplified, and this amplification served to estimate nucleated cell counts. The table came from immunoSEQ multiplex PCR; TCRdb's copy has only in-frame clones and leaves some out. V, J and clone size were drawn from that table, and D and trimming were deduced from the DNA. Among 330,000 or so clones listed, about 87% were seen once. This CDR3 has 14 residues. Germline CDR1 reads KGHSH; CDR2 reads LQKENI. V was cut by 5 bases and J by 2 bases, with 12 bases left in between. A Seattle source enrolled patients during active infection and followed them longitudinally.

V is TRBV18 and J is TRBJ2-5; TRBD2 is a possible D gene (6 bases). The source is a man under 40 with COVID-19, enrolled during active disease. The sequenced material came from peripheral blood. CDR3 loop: CASSSSGTQETQYF. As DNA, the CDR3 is TGTGCCAGCTCATCCTCCGGGACTCAAGAGACCCAGTACTTC.